This TCR beta chain derives from a study of regulatory T cells in long-lasting Graves disease. The CDR3 spans 14 residues. Germline assignment: CDR1 SNHLY and CDR2 FYNNEI. V lost 6 bases to trimming and J lost 0 bases, with 12 bases between them. This clonotype was found many times. The time point denotes: newly diagnosed GD, antithyroid drugs for less than 3 months. PBMC RNA served as the TCR library source. Combining iRepertoire HTBI primers with Arm-PCR of CDR3 regions, the authors built TCR beta libraries. Original analysis: From all samples, identification returned 14 TRBJ and just over 60 TRBV segments. TCRdb processed the multiplex PCR reads anew with MiXCR; each CDR3 protein has one entry. TCRdb's processing, not the authors' own work, is the source of the V and J calls. In the table there are about 500,000 distinct CDR3 sequences, around 15% of which are singletons. The sample also formed part of further work on T cells in Graves' hyperthyroidism and ophthalmopathy. That work states: Disease duration under 2 months; hyperthyroidism patients were aged 18 to 65.

This sequence was found in a man aged 40-49 years with Graves disease. Sequences were derived from peripheral blood mononuclear cells (PBMCs), sampled at new diagnosis, from a patient treated with antithyroid drugs. The gene calls are TRBV2 and TRBJ2-7; perhaps TRBD1 as D (6 bases). The CDR3 loop is CASRPRGSSYEQYF. For the CDR3, the DNA is TGTGCCAGCAGGCCGAGGGGGAGCTCCTACGAGCAGTACTTC.